This entry lists 29 T cell receptor beta chains sequenced from one sample in a study of cytomegalovirus exposure and HLA in healthy donors. The PCR made use of 60 Vbeta and 13 Jbeta primers. Profiled with immunoSEQ multiplex PCR; TCRdb holds only in-frame clones, not every one. The repertoire includes 80,000 to 130,000 clones, roughly 80% of them detected once, and roughly 15% sits in the top ten. The source material was PBMCs. Receptors were obtained from a male donor in good health and CMV-seropositive.

The chain uses TRBV25-1 and TRBJ2-7; 8 positions match TRBD1. The CDR3 has 13 residues. Looked up from germline, CDR1 is MGHDK and CDR2 is SYGVNS. After removal of 6 bases from V and 6 bases from J, the junction contained 7 bases not matched to a gene. The CDR3 loop reads CASRTGTGGEQYF. DNA of the CDR3: TGTGCCAGCAGGACCGGGACAGGCGGCGAGCAGTACTTC.

This clone was seen once. J is TRBJ1-1 and V is TRBV6-6; 7 positions match TRBD1. V gave up 6 bases and J gave up 5 bases; unmatched junction bases: 6. Looked up from germline, CDR1 is MNHNY and CDR2 is SVGAGI (reference sequence). This CDR3 has 13 amino acids. The CDR3 sequence: CASRLTGVTEAFF. The CDR3 DNA follows: TGTGCCAGCAGGCTTACAGGGGTTACTGAAGCTTTCTTT.

The rearrangement links TRBV7-9 to TRBJ2-1; 7 nucleotides line up with TRBD2. This CDR3 comprises 14 residues. J gave up 10 bases and V 2 bases, and 8 bases lay outside the gene matches. Per the germline V gene, CDR1 is SEHNR and CDR2 is FQNEAQ (reference sequence). CDR3: CASSLPGLLREQFF. CDR3 coding DNA: TGTGCCAGCAGCTTACCGGGACTACTCCGGGAGCAGTTCTTC.

This clone has just a few counts. The CDR3 sequence: CASSLFERNTEAFF. CDR3 coding DNA: TGTGCCAGCAGCTTATTTGAGAGAAACACTGAAGCTTTCTTT. This chain joins TRBV7-6 and TRBJ1-1; no clear D. Germline CDR1 and CDR2: SGHVS and FNYEAQ. V was cut by 2 bases and J by 2 bases, with 9 bases left in between. This CDR3 has 14 amino acids.

This rearrangement joins TRBV2 to TRBJ2-7; D gene unclear. The germline CDR1 and CDR2 sequences are SNHLY and FYNNEI. V lost 4 bases and J lost 2, with 12 bases in between. CDR3 size: 14 residues. CDR3 nucleotides: TGTGCCAGCAGTGTTCGTCCTAGGACCTACGAGCAGTACTTC. Translation gives CASSVRPRTYEQYF.

The CDR3 loop is CAWTAVGTGTSGNTIYF. CDR3 DNA: TGTGCCTGGACTGCCGTAGGGACAGGCACCTCTGGAAACACCATATATTTT. The V and J genes are TRBV30 and TRBJ1-3, with TRBD1 matching 8 bases. CDR3 size: 17 residues. Trimming cost V 4 bases and J 0 bases; bases outside gene matches: 11. The germline CDR1 and CDR2 sequences are GTSNPN and SVGIG (reference sequence).

The chain links TRBV14 to TRBJ1-5; D is unclear. The CDR3 sequence is 16 residues long. Trimming took 4 bases from V and 0 from J, leaving 13 bases between them. Germline CDR1 reads SGHDN; CDR2 reads FVKESK. The CDR3 spells CASSLGEVYSNQPQHF. The CDR3 nucleotides read TGTGCCAGCAGCCTTGGGGAGGTTTATAGCAATCAGCCCCAGCATTTT.

The chain links TRBV4-3 to TRBJ2-7, with D uncertain. Germline values: CDR1 LGHNA, CDR2 YSLEER. V lost 0 bases to trimming and J lost 0 bases, with 9 bases between them. The CDR3 has 15 residues. The CDR3 nucleotides are TGCGCCAGCAGCCAAGATATCTACAGCTCCTACGAGCAGTACTTC. This encodes CASSQDIYSSYEQYF.

The chain employs TRBV28 and TRBJ1-5; 7 bases agree with TRBD1. Per the germline V gene, CDR1 is MDHEN and CDR2 is SYDVKM. This CDR3 is built from 13 residues. Unmatched junction bases numbered 0, after V lost 2 bases and J lost 5 bases. CDR3 DNA sequence: TGTGCCAGCAGTTTACAGGGGGATCAGCCCCAGCATTTT. Residues: CASSLQGDQPQHF.

The V gene is TRBV5-4, the J gene TRBJ1-6, with a tentative D call TRBD1 (5 bases). Trimming removed 4 bases at V and 7 bases at J, with 9 bases between. Germline V gene lookup returns CDR1 SGHNT and CDR2 YYREEE (reference sequence). The CDR3 is 13 amino acids. The CDR3 protein is CASSRRQNSPLHF. The DNA of the CDR3 is TGTGCCAGCAGCCGCCGACAGAATTCACCCCTCCACTTT.

The genes are TRBV7-9 and TRBJ1-2; 9 positions match TRBD1. CDR3 length: 16 amino acids. The germline CDR1 and CDR2 sequences are SEHNR and FQNEAQ (reference sequence). V shed 5 bases and J 4 bases; nucleotides not matched to a gene: 11. The CDR3 bases are TGTGCCAGCAGCATAGATCGGACAGGGGCTAGCTATGGCTACACCTTC. Translated: CASSIDRTGASYGYTF.

This clone occurred a few times. V usage is TRBV19 and J usage is TRBJ2-1, with 8 bases fitting TRBD1. Germline V gives CDR1 LNHDA, CDR2 SQIVND (reference sequence). Losses at the gene ends were 7 bases for V and 4 bases for J; bases not matched to a gene: 9. This CDR3 is built from 15 residues. The CDR3 DNA follows: TGTGCCAGTAACCACCGACAGGGGTTTTACAATGAGCAGTTCTTC. It specifies CASNHRQGFYNEQFF.

V and J are TRBV18 and TRBJ2-4, with 7 bases aligning to TRBD2. Germline V CDR1 and CDR2: KGHSH, LQKENI. This CDR3 comprises 13 residues. Losses at the gene ends were 6 bases for V and 7 bases for J; bases not matched to a gene: 6. DNA of the CDR3: TGTGCCAGCTCTCGCGGGCGGGAGAACATTCAGTACTTC. It specifies CASSRGRENIQYF.

The CDR3 reads CAWSVAGVSYNEQFF. The CDR3 nucleotides are TGTGCCTGGAGTGTAGCGGGGGTCTCCTACAATGAGCAGTTCTTC. The chain links TRBV30 to TRBJ2-1; TRBD2 agrees at 8 bases. CDR1 and CDR2 from the germline V gene are GTSNPN and SVGIG (reference sequence). The V and J ends lost 0 bases and 0 bases, in that order; junction bases with no gene match: 1. The CDR3 has 15 residues.

The rearrangement links TRBV5-1 to TRBJ2-1; TRBD1 is a possible D gene (7 bases). CDR1 and CDR2 from the germline V gene are SGHRS and YFSETQ. V gave up 3 bases and J gave up 7 bases, with 17 bases separating them. The CDR3 is 15 amino acids. The CDR3 loop is CASSSRDSSGNEQFF. The CDR3 nucleotides are TGCGCCAGCAGCTCGCGGGACAGCTCGGGGAATGAGCAGTTCTTC.

The J gene is TRBJ1-2, the V gene TRBV7-2; D gene uncertain. The ends were cut back, 5 bases at V and 5 bases at J, with 18 bases in the middle. The germline gives CDR1 SGHTA, CDR2 FQGNSA. The CDR3 is 15 residues long. CDR3 sequence (DNA): TGTGCCAGCAGCCGAGGTGTACCCTCGAGGTATGGCTACACCTTC. It yields the protein CASSRGVPSRYGYTF.

This chain uses TRBV27 with TRBJ1-1; the D gene is possibly TRBD1 (5 bases). This CDR3 is built from 14 residues. The germline V gene has CDR1 MNHEY and CDR2 SMNVEV (reference sequence). Trimming removed 6 bases from V and 7 bases from J, with 18 bases in between. The CDR3 DNA follows: TGTGCCAGCAGGGCGACGGGGGTGTCCGGTGAAGCTTTCTTT. Translating it yields CASRATGVSGEAFF.

Comments on this clone: This probably arose from a read error, given a far larger clone one base away. The rearrangement joins TRBV5-4 to TRBJ1-1, with 9 nucleotides matching TRBD1. CDR1 is SGHNT, CDR2 YYREEE, per germline (reference sequence). This CDR3 has 13 residues. V lost 4 bases, J lost 4 bases, and 2 bases stayed unmatched. CDR3: CASSTTGGTEAFF. CDR3 DNA: TGTGCCAGCAGCACGACAGGGGGCACTGAAGCTTTCTTT.

This chain connects TRBV11-3 to TRBJ2-5, with D possibly matching TRBD2 (5 bases). With 2 bases removed from V and 4 bases from J, the gap between germline ends came to 11 bases. Germline V gene data show CDR1 as SGHNT and CDR2 as YENEEA. The CDR3 sequence is 14 residues long. The chain's CDR3 is CASSLSGGRETQYF. DNA for the CDR3: TGTGCCAGCAGCTTAAGCGGAGGCAGAGAGACCCAGTACTTC.

The chain links TRBV5-1 to TRBJ2-5; D is uncertain. The CDR3 length is 14 residues. Per the germline V gene, CDR1 is SGHRS and CDR2 is YFSETQ. V was shortened by 0 bases and J by 4 bases, with 10 bases between the two germline ends. CDR3 nucleotides: TGCGCCAGCAGCTTGGGTCTAGAGCGAGAGACCCAGTACTTC. It encodes CASSLGLERETQYF.

V is TRBV6-4 and J is TRBJ1-2, with 7 bases fitting TRBD1. The CDR3 runs to 12 residues. Germline V gene lookup returns CDR1 MRHNA and CDR2 SNTAGT. Trimming cost V 6 bases and J 4 bases; bases outside gene matches: 2. CDR3 residues: CASRRTGYGYTF. The CDR3, as DNA: TGTGCCAGCAGGAGGACAGGCTATGGCTACACCTTC.

This chain joins TRBV7-9 and TRBJ2-7; maybe TRBD2 (7 bases). Deletions cut 3 bases from V and 1 base from J, with 10 bases between. Germline CDR1 is SEHNR and CDR2 is FQNEAQ (reference sequence). The CDR3 sequence is 14 residues long. The CDR3 nucleotides read TGTGCCAGCAGCTTGAGGGGGGGGTCCTACGAGCAGTACTTC. Translating gives CASSLRGGSYEQYF. The whole variable domain, remainder taken from reference TRBV7-9 and TRBJ2-7, is DTGVSQNPRHKITKRGQNVTFRCDPISEHNRLYWYRQTLGQGPEFLTYFQNEAQLEKSRLLSDRFSAERPKGSFSTLEIQRTEQGDSAMYLCASSLRGGSYEQYFGPGTRLTVT.

The chain has TRBV27 and TRBJ1-1, with TRBD1 identical over 8 bases. V was clipped by 4 bases and J by 11 bases; unmatched bases: 12. The CDR3 length is 14 residues. Germline CDR1 reads MNHEY; CDR2 reads SMNVEV (reference sequence). CDR3 bases: TGTGCCAGCAGTTCAACAGGGGGTGAGACGGTCGCTTTCTTT. Its protein is CASSSTGGETVAFF.

This chain links TRBV7-9 with TRBJ1-4, with a weak D call TRBD1 (5 bases). The germline CDR1 and CDR2 sequences are SEHNR and FQNEAQ (reference sequence). The V end was cut by 1 base, the J end by 8 bases, with 11 bases between. The CDR3 is made up of 14 amino acids. CDR3 nucleotides: TGTGCCAGCAGCTTAGAGCAGGGTCGGGAAAAACTGTTTTTT. Translated: CASSLEQGREKLFF.

This clone was recorded once. The chain uses TRBV10-3 and TRBJ2-7, with 11 bases lining up with TRBD2. The CDR3 has 14 residues. V trimming: 5 bases; J trimming: 2 bases; junction bases outside the gene matches: 2. CDR1 ENHRY and CDR2 SYGVKD come from the germline V gene. CDR3 sequence reads: CAISLLAGAYEQYF. The DNA of the CDR3 is TGTGCCATCAGTTTACTAGCGGGGGCCTACGAGCAGTACTTC.

The rearrangement joins TRBV7-9 to TRBJ2-3; D possibly corresponds to TRBD2 (6 bases). There are 16 residues in the CDR3. The germline V gene has CDR1 SEHNR and CDR2 FQNEAQ (reference sequence). The V gene lost 4 bases and the J gene lost 1 base, with 15 bases spanning the gap. As DNA, the CDR3 is TGTGCCAGCAGCTCGAACTTCCAGCGGGGCACAGATACGCAGTATTTT. Protein product: CASSSNFQRGTDTQYF.

This chain connects TRBV11-1 to TRBJ1-1; no firm D call. The CDR3 covers 14 residues. Trimming pared 0 bases from V and 5 bases from J, leaving 10 bases between. The germline V gene encodes CDR1 SGHAT and CDR2 FQDESV (reference sequence). The CDR3 spells CASSLATWRTEAFF. The CDR3 DNA is TGTGCCAGCAGCTTAGCAACTTGGAGAACTGAAGCTTTCTTT.

J is TRBJ1-6 and V is TRBV5-1; 9 bases map to TRBD1. Trimming cost V 4 bases and J 8 bases; bases outside gene matches: 16. CDR1 and CDR2 from the germline V gene are SGHRS and YFSETQ. The CDR3 sequence is 18 residues long. The CDR3 DNA sequence: TGCGCCAGCAGCCTTACTACAGGGGGCCTAGGGGGCGATTCACCCCTCCACTTT. Translating it yields CASSLTTGGLGGDSPLHF.

This clone was detected only a few times. The chain combines TRBV7-2 with TRBJ2-5, with D maybe TRBD2 (5 bases). V lost 4 bases, J lost 5 bases, and 17 bases lay in between. Germline CDR1 reads SGHTA; CDR2 reads FQGNSA. The CDR3 spans 15 residues. The CDR3 protein is CASSSPRRSGETQYF. CDR3 DNA sequence: TGTGCCAGCAGCTCACCTCGGAGGAGTGGGGAGACCCAGTACTTC.